This T cell receptor (beta chain) was sequenced during a study of Ad26.COV2.S vaccination and SARS-CoV-2 variants. Libraries were prepared by immunoSEQ multiplex PCR; TCRdb keeps only in-frame clonotypes and omits some of them. The table records some 640,000 clones, 89% of them present only once. Regarding treatment: some 20 received Ad26.COV2.S at low or high dose, single or two shots; several received placebo; per-sample allocation not given. On day 63 after the first injection, vaccine and placebo recipients gave samples. Participants' vaccine, an Ad26 vector, delivered Wuhan-strain SARS-CoV-2 spike. The CDR3 runs 15 residues. CDR1 and CDR2 (germline): SGHRS, YFSETQ. V lost 4 bases and J lost 3; bases outside the gene matches: 4.

The chain links TRBV5-1 to TRBJ2-1; 10 bases agree with TRBD1. This clonotype originated in a person between 18 and 65 years old who received the Ad26.COV2.S COVID-19 vaccine or a placebo. Sequenced material: peripheral blood, taken in a trial of Ad26.COV2.S vaccine versus placebo. CDR3 sequence reads: CASSRRDRGYNEQFF. CDR3 DNA: TGCGCCAGCAGCCGTAGGGACAGGGGCTACAATGAGCAGTTCTTC.